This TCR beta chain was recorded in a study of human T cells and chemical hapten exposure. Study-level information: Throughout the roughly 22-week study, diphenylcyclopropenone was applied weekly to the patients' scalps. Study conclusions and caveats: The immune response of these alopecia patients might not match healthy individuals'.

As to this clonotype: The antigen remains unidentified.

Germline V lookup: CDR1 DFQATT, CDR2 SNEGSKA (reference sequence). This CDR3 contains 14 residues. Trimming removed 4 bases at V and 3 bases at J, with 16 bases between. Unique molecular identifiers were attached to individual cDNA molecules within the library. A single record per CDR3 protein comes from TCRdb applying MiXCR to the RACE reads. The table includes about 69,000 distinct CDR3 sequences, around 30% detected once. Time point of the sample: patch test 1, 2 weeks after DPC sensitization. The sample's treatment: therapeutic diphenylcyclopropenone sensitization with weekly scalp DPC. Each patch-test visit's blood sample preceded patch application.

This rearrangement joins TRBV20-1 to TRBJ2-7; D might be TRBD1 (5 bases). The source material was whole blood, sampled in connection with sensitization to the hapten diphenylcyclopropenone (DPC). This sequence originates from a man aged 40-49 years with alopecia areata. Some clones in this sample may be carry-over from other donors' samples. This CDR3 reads CSAIQGMGSYEQYF. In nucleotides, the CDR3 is TGCAGTGCTATTCAGGGAATGGGTAGCTACGAGCAGTACTTC.